The 10 T cell receptor beta chains reported below all come from one sample, sequenced in a study of metastatic and nonmetastatic thyroid tumors. Thyroid surgery took place with no prior treatment in any patient. TCRdb reanalyzed the PCR reads via MiXCR. The sample yields around 25,000 clones, under 15% seen once. Sequencing was performed on blood. All receptors derive from a female donor with papillary thyroid cancer or a benign thyroid nodule (not recorded which). Some clones in this sample may be carry-over from other donors' samples.

Of note for this clone: The junction differs from germline at one of its ends, possibly a read error. The chain links TRBV20-1 to TRBJ2-7, with D perhaps given as TRBD1 or TRBD2 (6 bases each). This CDR3 has 14 amino acids. Germline lookup yields CDR1 DFQATT and CDR2 SNEGSKA (reference sequence). The CDR3 spells CSARDGGRRYGQYF. The CDR3 bases are TGCAGTGCTAGAGATGGGGGGCGCCGCTACGGGCAGTACTTC.

The V gene is TRBV28, the J gene TRBJ2-7; 9 nucleotides agree with TRBD1. CDR1 and CDR2 (germline): MDHEN, SYDVKM. The trim removed 6 bases at V and 2 bases at J, leaving 5 bases unmatched. This CDR3 spans 14 amino acids. CDR3: CASRTGTGTYEQYF. The CDR3 DNA is TGTGCCAGCAGAACCGGGACAGGGACCTACGAGCAGTACTTC.

This clone was detected many times. The gene calls are TRBV3-1 and TRBJ1-4, with 9 bases identical to TRBD1. The V and J ends lost 1 base and 8 bases, in that order; junction bases with no gene match: 11. Germline V gene data show CDR1 as LGHDT and CDR2 as YNNKEL (reference sequence). The CDR3 sequence is 17 residues long. The CDR3 DNA is TGTGCCAGCAGCCAAGGGAGCTGGACAGGGGTGGGCGAAAAACTGTTTTTT. Its translation: CASSQGSWTGVGEKLFF.

This clone came up many times. The genes are TRBV20-1 and TRBJ2-7; 8 bases fit TRBD2. Germline CDR1 reads DFQATT; CDR2 reads SNEGSKA (reference sequence). This CDR3 region has 13 residues. With 7 bases clipped from V and 2 bases from J, the junction kept 7 bases outside the gene matches. This CDR3 is CSVKTSGTYEQYF. The DNA of the CDR3 is TGCAGTGTAAAAACTAGCGGCACCTACGAGCAGTACTTC.

This clone has at least ten counts. The chain employs TRBV6-4 and TRBJ1-1, with 7 positions matching TRBD1. Germline V gives CDR1 MRHNA, CDR2 SNTAGT. The CDR3 has 13 amino acids. Losses at the gene ends were 8 bases for V and 5 bases for J; bases not matched to a gene: 8. DNA for the CDR3: TGTGCCAGCTCGACAGGGCTGGGGACTGAAGCTTTCTTT. It is translated as CASSTGLGTEAFF.

This clone rates as medium-sized. J is TRBJ2-7 and V is TRBV5-1; 11 nucleotides match TRBD2. The CDR3 runs to 17 residues. J gave up 2 bases and V 0 bases, and 7 bases lay outside the gene matches. Germline-derived CDR1 and CDR2 are SGHRS and YFSETQ. CDR3 DNA sequence: TGCGCCAGCAGCTTGGGAGCGACTAGCGGGACGACCTACGAGCAGTACTTC. Translation gives CASSLGATSGTTYEQYF.

This clone occurred many times. Since a much larger clone is just one base distant, this may be a read error. The CDR3, as DNA: TGCGCCACCCACCTAAACACAACGCTCACAGATACGCAGTATTTT. Its translation: CATHLNTTLTDTQYF. This rearrangement joins TRBV5-1 to TRBJ2-3; D is unresolved. The germline V gene has CDR1 SGHRS and CDR2 YFSETQ. The V gene lost 9 bases and the J gene lost 2 bases, with 19 bases spanning the gap. The CDR3 spans 15 residues.

Notes on this clone: The CDR3 does not close with the conserved phenylalanine or tryptophan, likely indicating a read error. CDR3 in DNA: TGTGACCGCATGATTAGCGGGAGAGGGTACGAGCAGTACTTA. Its translation: CDRMISGRGYEQYL. The genes are TRBV13 and TRBJ2-7, with 9 positions matching TRBD2. CDR3 length: 14 residues. CDR1 PRHDT and CDR2 FYEKMQ come from the germline V gene (reference sequence).

By sample share, this clone is medium-sized. The chain has TRBV5-1 and TRBJ2-7; TRBD2 matches 11 bases. CDR3 length: 16 residues. Trimming removed 1 base from V and 4 bases from J; junction bases left unmatched: 7. The V gene's germline CDR1 is SGHRS and CDR2 YFSETQ. In DNA form, the CDR3 reads TGCGCCAGCAGCTTGATAACGACTAGCGGGACATACGAGCAGTACTTC. It encodes CASSLITTSGTYEQYF. The complete variable domain, with remaining parts taken from reference TRBV5-1 and TRBJ2-7, reads KAGVTQTPRYLIKTRGQQVTLSCSPISGHRSVSWYQQTPGQGLQFLFEYFSETQRNKGNFPGRFSGRQFSNSRSEMNVSTLELGDSALYLCASSLITTSGTYEQYFGPGTRLTVT.

In its sample, this clone was seen a few times. A much larger clone is a single base away; this may be a read error. This rearrangement joins TRBV5-4 to TRBJ2-2, with 10 bases matching TRBD1. Germline values: CDR1 SGHNT, CDR2 YYREEE (reference sequence). This CDR3 region has 15 residues. V shed 4 bases and J 5 bases; nucleotides not matched to a gene: 5. The CDR3 coding sequence is TGTGCCAGCAGCATCCAGGACAGGGGGACCGGGGAGCTGTTTTTT. Translating it yields CASSIQDRGTGELFF.